The clone carrying this T cell receptor (beta chain) was counted ten times or more. The time point denotes: sample taken at primary tumor resection. The cohort: around 79 early-stage, untreated non-small cell lung cancer patients. Without sorting, whole RNA was sequenced from tumor, nontumor lung or frozen PBMC. These data belong to a study of spatial heterogeneity in lung cancer. All TCR cDNA molecules were individually tagged with a unique molecular identifier. TCRdb re-derived calls from the 5' RACE reads in MiXCR, one entry per CDR3 protein. The table includes about 8,000 distinct CDR3 sequences, about 8.8% detected once. With 3 bases removed from V and 1 base from J, the gap between germline ends came to 12 bases. In germline, CDR1 is MNHEY, CDR2 SMNVEV (reference sequence). CDR3 size: 15 residues.

The clonotype comes from a male donor with early-stage non-small cell lung cancer. The chain uses TRBV27 and TRBJ1-1; perhaps TRBD1 as D (5 bases). The source was normal lung tissue next to the tumor, collected at surgery. Here the CDR3 DNA reads TGTGCCAGCAGTTTGACGACAGCCTGGAACACTGAAGCTTTCTTT. Its protein product is CASSLTTAWNTEAFF.